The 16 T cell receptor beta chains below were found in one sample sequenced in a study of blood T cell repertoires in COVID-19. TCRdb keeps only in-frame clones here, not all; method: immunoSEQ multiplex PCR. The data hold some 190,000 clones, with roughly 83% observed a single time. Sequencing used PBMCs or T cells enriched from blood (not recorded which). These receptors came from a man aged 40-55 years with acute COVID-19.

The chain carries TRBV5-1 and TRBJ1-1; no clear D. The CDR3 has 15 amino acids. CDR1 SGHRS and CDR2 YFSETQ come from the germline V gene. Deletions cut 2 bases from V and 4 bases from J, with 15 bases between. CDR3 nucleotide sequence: TGCGCCAGCAGCTTTGCATCCTCTTCGGGCACTGAAGCTTTCTTT. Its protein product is CASSFASSSGTEAFF.

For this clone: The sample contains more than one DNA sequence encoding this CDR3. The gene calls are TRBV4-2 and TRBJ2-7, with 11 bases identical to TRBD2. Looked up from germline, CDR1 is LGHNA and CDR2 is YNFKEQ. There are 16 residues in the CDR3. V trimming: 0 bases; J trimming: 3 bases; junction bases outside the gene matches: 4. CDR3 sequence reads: CASSQDLAGGHYEQYF. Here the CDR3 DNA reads TGTGCCAGCAGCCAAGATCTAGCGGGAGGACACTACGAGCAGTACTTC.

CDR3 protein: CASSWGDREALHEQFF. In nucleotides, the CDR3 is TGCGCCAGCAGCTGGGGGGACAGGGAGGCCTTGCATGAGCAGTTCTTC. The chain recombines TRBV5-1 with TRBJ2-1; TRBD1 agrees at 9 bases. J was trimmed by 8 bases and V by 3 bases; bases with no gene match: 12. In germline, CDR1 is SGHRS, CDR2 YFSETQ. The CDR3 runs to 16 residues.

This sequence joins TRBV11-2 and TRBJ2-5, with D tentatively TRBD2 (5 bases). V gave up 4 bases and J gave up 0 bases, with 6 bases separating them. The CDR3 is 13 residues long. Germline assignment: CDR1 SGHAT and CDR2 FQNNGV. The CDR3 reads CASSSGYQETQYF. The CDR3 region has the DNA TGTGCCAGCAGCTCGGGATACCAAGAGACCCAGTACTTC.

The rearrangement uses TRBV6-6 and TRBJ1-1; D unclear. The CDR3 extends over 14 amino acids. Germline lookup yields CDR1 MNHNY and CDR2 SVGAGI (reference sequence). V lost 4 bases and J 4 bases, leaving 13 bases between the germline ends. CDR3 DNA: TGTGCCAGCAGTTCCCTTCGGGGTAGCACTGAAGCTTTCTTT. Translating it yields CASSSLRGSTEAFF.

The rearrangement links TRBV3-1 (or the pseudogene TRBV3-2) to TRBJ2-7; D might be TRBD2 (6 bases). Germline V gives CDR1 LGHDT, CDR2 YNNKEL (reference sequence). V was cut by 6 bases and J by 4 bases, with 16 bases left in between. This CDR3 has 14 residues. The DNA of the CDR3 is TGTGCCAGCAGTCCTATGACTAGTTCTTACGAGCAGTACTTC. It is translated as CASSPMTSSYEQYF.

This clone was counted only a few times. DNA of the CDR3: TGTGCCAGCAGTGAATTCTGGGTCCCAAGCGGGAGACAGCTGTTTTTT. Encoded protein: CASSEFWVPSGRQLFF. J is TRBJ2-2 and V is TRBV6-1, with TRBD2 identical over 8 bases. The junction had 14 bases not matched to a gene; V was cut back by 2 bases and J by 12 bases. CDR1 and CDR2 (germline): MNHNS, SASEGT. The CDR3 contains 16 residues.

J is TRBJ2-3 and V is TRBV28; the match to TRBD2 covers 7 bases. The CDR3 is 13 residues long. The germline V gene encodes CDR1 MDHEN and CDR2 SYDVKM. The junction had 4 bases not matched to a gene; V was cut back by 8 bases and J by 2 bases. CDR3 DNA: TGTGCCAGCCAGCGGGACTACACAGATACGCAGTATTTT. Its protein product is CASQRDYTDTQYF.

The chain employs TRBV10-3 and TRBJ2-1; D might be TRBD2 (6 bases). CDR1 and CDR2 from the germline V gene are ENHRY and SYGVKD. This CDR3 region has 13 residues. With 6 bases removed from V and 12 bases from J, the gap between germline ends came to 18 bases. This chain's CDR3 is CAIRPTDPGVQFF. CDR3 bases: TGTGCCATCAGGCCCACTGACCCGGGGGTGCAGTTCTTC.

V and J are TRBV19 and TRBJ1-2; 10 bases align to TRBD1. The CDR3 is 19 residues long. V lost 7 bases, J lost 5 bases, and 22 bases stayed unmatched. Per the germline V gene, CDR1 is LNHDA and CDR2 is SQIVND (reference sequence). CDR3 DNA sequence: TGTGCCAGTACTCCCAGAAGAACCGGGACAGGGGAAAGGGCGTATGGCTACACCTTC. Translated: CASTPRRTGTGERAYGYTF.

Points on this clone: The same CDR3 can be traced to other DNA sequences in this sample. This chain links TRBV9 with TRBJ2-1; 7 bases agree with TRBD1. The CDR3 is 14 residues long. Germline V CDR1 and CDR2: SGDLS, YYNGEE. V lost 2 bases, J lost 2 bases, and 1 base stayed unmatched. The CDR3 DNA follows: TGTGCCAGCAGCGTGCAGGGGGCCTACAATGAGCAGTTCTTC. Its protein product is CASSVQGAYNEQFF.

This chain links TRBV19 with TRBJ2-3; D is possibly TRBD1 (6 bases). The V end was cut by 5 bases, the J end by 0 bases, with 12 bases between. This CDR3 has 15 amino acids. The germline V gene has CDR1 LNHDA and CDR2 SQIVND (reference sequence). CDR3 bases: TGTGCCAGTAGTTCGACAGGATCTAGCACAGATACGCAGTATTTT. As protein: CASSSTGSSTDTQYF.

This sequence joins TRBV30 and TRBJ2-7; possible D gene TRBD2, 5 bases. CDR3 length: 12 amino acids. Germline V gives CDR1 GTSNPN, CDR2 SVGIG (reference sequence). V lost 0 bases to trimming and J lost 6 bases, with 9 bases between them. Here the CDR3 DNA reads TGTGCCTGGAGTGTAGCCGGGGTCGAGCAGTACTTC. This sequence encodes CAWSVAGVEQYF.

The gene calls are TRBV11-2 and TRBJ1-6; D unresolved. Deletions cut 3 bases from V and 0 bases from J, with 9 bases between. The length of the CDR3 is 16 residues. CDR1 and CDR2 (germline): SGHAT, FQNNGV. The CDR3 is CASSLVLSSYNSPLHF. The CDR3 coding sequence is TGTGCCAGCAGCTTGGTACTGAGCTCCTATAATTCACCCCTCCACTTT.

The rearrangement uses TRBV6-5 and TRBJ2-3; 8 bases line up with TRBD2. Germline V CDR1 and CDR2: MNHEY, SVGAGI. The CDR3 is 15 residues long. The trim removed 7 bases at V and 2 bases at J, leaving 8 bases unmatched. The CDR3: CASNLFGGDTDTQYF. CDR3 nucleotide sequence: TGTGCCAGCAACCTTTTCGGGGGGGACACAGATACGCAGTATTTT.

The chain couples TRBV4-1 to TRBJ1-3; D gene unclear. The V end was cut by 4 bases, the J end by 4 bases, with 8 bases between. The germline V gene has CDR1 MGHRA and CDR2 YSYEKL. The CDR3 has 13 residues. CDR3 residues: CASSPGIGNTIYF. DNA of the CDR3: TGCGCCAGCAGCCCGGGGATCGGAAACACCATATATTTT.